The next 21 T cell receptor beta chains were all read from a single sample in a study of blood T cell repertoires in COVID-19 (dated by TCRdb to the early 2020s). Library construction relied on the immunoSEQ multiplex PCR assay. TCRdb limited this immuneACCESS table to in-frame rearrangements with V and J called. A share of clones is missing; checked studies link under half to unresolved V genes, and the rest is unexplained. In all, the sample holds 100,000 to 150,000 clones, and 70% to 75% of those were seen once. 5.5% of the sample rests with the top ten. Source material: peripheral blood. These TCRs come from a man in his sixties with acute or convalescent COVID-19.

The rearrangement links TRBV23-1 to TRBJ2-5; 9 bases agree with TRBD1. TRBV23-1 has ORF status, its function being uncertain. V lost 2 bases to trimming and J lost 2 bases; unmatched junction nucleotides: 9. The CDR3 contains 17 residues. The CDR3 loop is CASSQPQGADGQETQYF. In DNA, the CDR3 is TGCGCCAGCAGTCAACCACAGGGGGCAGATGGACAAGAGACCCAGTACTTC.

The genes are TRBV5-6 and TRBJ2-3, with TRBD1 as a possible D gene (5 bases). The CDR3 is 15 amino acids. Germline CDR1 is SGHDT and CDR2 is YYEEEE. The V end lost 4 bases, the J end lost 4 bases, and 16 bases lay between the germline ends. CDR3 loop: CASSTTNRWADTQYF. CDR3 nucleotides: TGTGCCAGCAGCACTACGAACAGGTGGGCAGATACGCAGTATTTT. The full variable domain, its missing parts supplied by reference TRBV5-6 and TRBJ2-3, is DAGVTQSPTHLIKTRGQQVTLRCSPKSGHDTVSWYQQALGQGPQFIFQYYEEEERQRGNFPDRFSGHQFPNYSSELNVNALLLGDSALYLCASSTTNRWADTQYFGPGTRLTVL.

The rearrangement uses TRBV3-1 (or the pseudogene TRBV3-2) and TRBJ2-5, with D maybe TRBD1 (8 bases). Per germline, CDR1 LGHDT and CDR2 YNNKEL (reference sequence). This CDR3 has 16 residues. The V end was cut by 1 base, the J end by 4 bases, with 16 bases between. The CDR3 DNA sequence: TGTGCCAGCAGCCAAGTTTTCGGGGGGACAGGAGAGACCCAGTACTTC. Amino acid sequence: CASSQVFGGTGETQYF.

The chain links TRBV3-1 (or the pseudogene TRBV3-2) to TRBJ2-1, with D possibly TRBD2 on 6 matching bases. Germline lookup yields CDR1 LGHDT and CDR2 YNNKEL (reference sequence). CDR3 length equals 13 residues. Trimming took 4 bases from V and 6 from J, leaving 10 bases between them. The CDR3 reads CASSLRLVNEQFF. The DNA for the CDR3 is TGTGCCAGCAGCCTCCGACTAGTCAATGAGCAGTTCTTC.

V and J are TRBV2 and TRBJ2-6, with 7 bases that match TRBD1. Trimming cost V 4 bases and J 0 bases; bases outside gene matches: 6. The CDR3 contains 17 residues. Germline values: CDR1 SNHLY, CDR2 FYNNEI. CDR3 nucleotides: TGTGCCAGCAGTGTGCGCACAGGGGACTCTGGGGCCAACGTCCTGACTTTC. This gives the protein CASSVRTGDSGANVLTF.

CDR3 loop: CASSLLGVSYEQYF. Here the CDR3 DNA reads TGTGCCAGCAGCTTATTAGGGGTCTCCTACGAGCAGTACTTC. The rearrangement joins TRBV7-9 to TRBJ2-7; perhaps TRBD1 as D (5 bases). This CDR3 has 14 amino acids. Germline V lookup: CDR1 SEHNR, CDR2 FQNEAQ (reference sequence). With 2 bases removed from V and 0 bases from J, the gap between germline ends came to 8 bases.

This clone appeared once. The CDR3 sequence is CASCPPSGETQYF. The CDR3 DNA reads as TGTGCCAGCTGCCCCCCGAGCGGAGAGACCCAGTACTTC. The V call is TRBV9, the J call TRBJ2-5; D is perhaps TRBD2 (5 bases). The germline V gene encodes CDR1 SGDLS and CDR2 YYNGEE. The V end was cut by 7 bases, the J end by 4 bases, with 14 bases between. The CDR3 totals 13 residues.

The chain links TRBV19 to TRBJ2-1; 10 nucleotides line up with TRBD2. Germline V gene lookup returns CDR1 LNHDA and CDR2 SQIVND (reference sequence). The ends lost 5 bases at V and 4 bases at J; junction bases unmatched: 14. The CDR3 is made up of 18 amino acids. The CDR3 reads CASSGITSGRVRYNEQFF. CDR3 nucleotide sequence: TGTGCCAGTAGTGGGATTACGAGCGGGAGGGTTAGGTACAATGAGCAGTTCTTC. The whole variable domain, filled in from reference TRBV19 and TRBJ2-1, reads DGGITQSPKYLFRKEGQNVTLSCEQNLNHDAMYWYRQDPGQGLRLIYYSQIVNDFQKGDIAEGYSVSREKKESFPLTVTSAQKNPTAFYLCASSGITSGRVRYNEQFFGPGTRLTVL.

The V call is TRBV6-1, the J call TRBJ1-5, with TRBD1 as a possible D gene (5 bases). CDR3 size: 15 residues. V was trimmed by 7 bases and J by 6 bases, leaving 19 bases between them. CDR1 and CDR2 from the germline V gene are MNHNS and SASEGT. CDR3 in DNA: TGTGCCAGCACCCGACTGGGGGGGGACCGTCAGCCCCAGCATTTT. Its protein product is CASTRLGGDRQPQHF.

This clone showed up many times. This sequence joins TRBV19 and TRBJ2-7; 7 bases map to TRBD1. The CDR3 is 14 residues long. With V trimmed by 8 bases and J by 0 bases, 7 bases remained unmatched. CDR1 and CDR2 from the germline V gene are LNHDA and SQIVND (reference sequence). The chain's CDR3 is CASSGQVTSYEQYF. CDR3 nucleotides: TGTGCCAGTTCAGGACAGGTAACCTCCTACGAGCAGTACTTC.

This chain uses TRBV10-3 with TRBJ1-1; the match to TRBD1 covers 7 bases. The CDR3 runs 15 residues. From germline, CDR1 is ENHRY and CDR2 SYGVKD. V shed 6 bases, J shed 2 bases, and the junction held 9 bases outside the gene matches. CDR3 in amino acids: CAISAVDRANTEAFF. CDR3 sequence (DNA): TGTGCCATCAGCGCGGTAGACAGGGCAAACACTGAAGCTTTCTTT.

This chain links TRBV5-1 with TRBJ1-4; 9 bases map to TRBD1. Germline values: CDR1 SGHRS, CDR2 YFSETQ. The length of the CDR3 is 14 residues. Trimming cost V 3 bases and J 9 bases; bases outside gene matches: 6. In nucleotides, the CDR3 is TGCGCCAGCAGCTCCGGGACAGGGAATCAAAAACTGTTTTTT. This sequence encodes CASSSGTGNQKLFF.

The chain carries TRBV9 and TRBJ2-2, with TRBD2 matching over 10 bases. Germline assignment: CDR1 SGDLS and CDR2 YYNGEE. CDR3 length: 20 amino acids. The ends lost 0 bases at V and 0 bases at J; junction bases unmatched: 11. Here the CDR3 reads CASSVGLAGGASPNTGELFF. In DNA form, the CDR3 reads TGTGCCAGCAGCGTAGGATTAGCGGGAGGCGCATCCCCGAACACCGGGGAGCTGTTTTTT.

J is TRBJ1-1 and V is TRBV5-8; a weak D match, TRBD1 (6 bases). This CDR3 is built from 14 residues. V was shortened by 0 bases and J by 7 bases, with 13 bases between the two germline ends. Germline assignment: CDR1 SGHTS and CDR2 YDEGEE. CDR3 nucleotide sequence: TGTGCCAGCAGCTTGGGAACAGGGTCGAGTGAAGCTTTCTTT. Its translation: CASSLGTGSSEAFF.

This chain links TRBV11-1 with TRBJ1-1; D is uncertain. V was shortened by 4 bases and J by 1 base, with 7 bases between the two germline ends. Per the germline V gene, CDR1 is SGHAT and CDR2 is FQDESV (reference sequence). The CDR3 spans 13 residues. CDR3 bases: TGTGCCAGCAGCTCCTCCCGGAACACTGAAGCTTTCTTT. It encodes CASSSSRNTEAFF.

V gene TRBV19 combines with J gene TRBJ2-3, with a possible D match to TRBD2 (5 bases). The CDR3 length is 13 residues. CDR1 and CDR2 (germline): LNHDA, SQIVND (reference sequence). V was cut by 6 bases and J by 2 bases, with 9 bases left in between. For the CDR3, the DNA is TGTGCCAGTAGACTGACTAACACAGATACGCAGTATTTT. Protein sequence: CASRLTNTDTQYF. The full variable domain, with the rest looked up from reference TRBV19 and TRBJ2-3, is DGGITQSPKYLFRKEGQNVTLSCEQNLNHDAMYWYRQDPGQGLRLIYYSQIVNDFQKGDIAEGYSVSREKKESFPLTVTSAQKNPTAFYLCASRLTNTDTQYFGPGTRLTVL.

At least ten counts were recorded for this clone. The CDR3 DNA reads TGTGCCAGCAGTTTAGGAGGCGGGGGCTACACCTTC. Its protein is CASSLGGGGYTF. This sequence joins TRBV12-3 or TRBV12-4 and TRBJ1-2; D unclear. V was shortened by 1 base and J by 8 bases, with 8 bases between the two germline ends. The CDR3 consists of 12 residues.

The sample holds one count of this clone. The chain recombines TRBV9 with TRBJ1-1; TRBD1 matches 8 bases. With 2 bases clipped from V and 0 bases from J, the junction kept 6 bases outside the gene matches. The CDR3 totals 16 residues. Germline lookup yields CDR1 SGDLS and CDR2 YYNGEE. In DNA form, the CDR3 reads TGTGCCAGCAGCGTGCCGCTGACAGGGGTGAACACTGAAGCTTTCTTT. Its protein product is CASSVPLTGVNTEAFF.

The genes are TRBV7-2 and TRBJ2-7; perhaps TRBD2 as D (5 bases). Germline V gene data show CDR1 as SGHTA and CDR2 as FQGNSA. CDR3 size: 15 residues. V was pared by 5 bases and J by 0 bases, with 14 bases between. CDR3 nucleotides: TGTGCCAGCAGCATGGTCGGGATTAGCTCCTACGAGCAGTACTTC. This encodes CASSMVGISSYEQYF.

The chain is built from TRBV5-6 and TRBJ1-4, with D perhaps matching TRBD1 (6 bases). This CDR3 spans 15 amino acids. V was trimmed by 0 bases and J by 6 bases, leaving 12 bases between them. Germline V gene lookup returns CDR1 SGHDT and CDR2 YYEEEE. CDR3 sequence (DNA): TGTGCCAGCAGCTTGGAAGGGGGATTCTATGAAAAACTGTTTTTT. Translation gives CASSLEGGFYEKLFF.

This clone was observed once. The rearrangement links TRBV6-6 to TRBJ2-7; no definite D call. V lost 5 bases, J lost 3 bases, and 8 bases lay in between. Germline V lookup: CDR1 MNHNY, CDR2 SVGAGI (reference sequence). The CDR3 covers 12 residues. The CDR3 region is CASSHPSYEQYF. The CDR3 nucleotides are TGTGCCAGCAGTCACCCTAGCTACGAGCAGTACTTC.